This T cell receptor beta chain was profiled in a study of cytomegalovirus exposure and HLA in healthy donors. This CDR3 is built from 14 residues. The V end was cut by 3 bases, the J end by 0 bases, with 8 bases between. Germline loops: CDR1 LGHNT, CDR2 FRNRAP. A multiplex PCR was run with 60 Vbeta primers and 13 Jbeta primers. The repertoire was sequenced with immunoSEQ multiplex PCR; TCRdb's copy has only in-frame clones and lacks some. The sample shows about 130,000 clones, 65% to 80% of them seen only once. The clonotype was recovered from a human donor in good health. Material: PBMCs. The chain employs TRBV12-5 and TRBJ1-2, with a weak D call TRBD1 (6 bases). The CDR3 region has the DNA TGTGCTAGTGGTTTCGGACAGCCTAACTATGGCTACACCTTC. Its protein product is CASGFGQPNYGYTF.